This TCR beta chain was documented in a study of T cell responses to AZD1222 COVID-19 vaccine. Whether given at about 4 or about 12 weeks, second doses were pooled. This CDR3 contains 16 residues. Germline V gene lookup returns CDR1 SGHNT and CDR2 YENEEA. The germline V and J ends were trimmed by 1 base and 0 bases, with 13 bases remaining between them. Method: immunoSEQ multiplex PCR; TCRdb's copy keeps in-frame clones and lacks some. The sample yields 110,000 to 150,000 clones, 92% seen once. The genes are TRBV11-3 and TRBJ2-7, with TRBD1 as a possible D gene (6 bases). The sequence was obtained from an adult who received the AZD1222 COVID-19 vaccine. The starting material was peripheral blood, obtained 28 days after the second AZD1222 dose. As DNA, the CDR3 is TGTGCCAGCAGCTTAGGGTATGGACAGATCTCCTACGAGCAGTACTTC. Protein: CASSLGYGQISYEQYF.